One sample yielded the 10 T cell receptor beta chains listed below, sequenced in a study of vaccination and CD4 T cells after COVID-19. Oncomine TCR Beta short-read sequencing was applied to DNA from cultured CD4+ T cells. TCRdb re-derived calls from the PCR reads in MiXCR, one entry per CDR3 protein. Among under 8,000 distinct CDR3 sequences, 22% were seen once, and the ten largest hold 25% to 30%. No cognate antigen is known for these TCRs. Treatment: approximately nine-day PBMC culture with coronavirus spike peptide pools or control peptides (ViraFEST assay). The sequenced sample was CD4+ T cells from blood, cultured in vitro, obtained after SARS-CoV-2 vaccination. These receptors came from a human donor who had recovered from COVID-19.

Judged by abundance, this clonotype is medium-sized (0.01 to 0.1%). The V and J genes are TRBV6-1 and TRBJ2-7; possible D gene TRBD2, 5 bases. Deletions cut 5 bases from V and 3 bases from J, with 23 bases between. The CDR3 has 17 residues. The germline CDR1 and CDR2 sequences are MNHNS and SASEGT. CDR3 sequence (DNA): TGTGCCAGCAGTCCCACCGACGGGTTTAGGCGGGTCTACGAGCAGTACTTC. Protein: CASSPTDGFRRVYEQYF.

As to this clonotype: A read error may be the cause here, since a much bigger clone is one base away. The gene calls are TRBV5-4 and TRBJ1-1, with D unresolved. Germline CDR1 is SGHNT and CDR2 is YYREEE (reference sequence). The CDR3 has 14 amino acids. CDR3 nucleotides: TGTGCCAGCAGCCCAGGAATTCTGAACACTAAAGCTTTCTTT. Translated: CASSPGILNTKAFF.

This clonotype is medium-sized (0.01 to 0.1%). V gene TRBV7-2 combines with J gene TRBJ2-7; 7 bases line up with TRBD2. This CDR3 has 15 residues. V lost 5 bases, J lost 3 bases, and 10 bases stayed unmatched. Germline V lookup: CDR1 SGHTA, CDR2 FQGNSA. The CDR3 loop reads CASSRAGEAFYEQYF. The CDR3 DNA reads TGTGCCAGCAGCCGTGCGGGGGAGGCATTCTACGAGCAGTACTTC. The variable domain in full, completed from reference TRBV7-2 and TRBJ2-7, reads GAGVSQSPSNKVTEKGKDVELRCDPISGHTALYWYRQSLGQGLEFLIYFQGNSAPDKSGLPSDRFSAERTGGSVSTLTIQRTQQEDSAVYLCASSRAGEAFYEQYFGPGTRLTVT.

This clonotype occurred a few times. As DNA, the CDR3 is TGTGCCAGCAGCCCGGGACAGGGGGCCCTTAATGAGCAGTTCTTC. It translates to CASSPGQGALNEQFF. The chain links TRBV6-1 to TRBJ2-1, with 12 nucleotides matching TRBD1. J gave up 7 bases and V 6 bases, and 7 bases lay outside the gene matches. The germline gives CDR1 MNHNS, CDR2 SASEGT. This CDR3 is 15 amino acids long.

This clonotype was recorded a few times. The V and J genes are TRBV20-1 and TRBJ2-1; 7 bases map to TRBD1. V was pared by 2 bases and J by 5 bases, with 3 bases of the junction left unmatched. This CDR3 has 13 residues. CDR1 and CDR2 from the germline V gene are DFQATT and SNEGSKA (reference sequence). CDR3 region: CSARKGADNEQFF. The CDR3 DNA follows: TGCAGTGCTAGAAAGGGGGCTGACAATGAGCAGTTCTTC.

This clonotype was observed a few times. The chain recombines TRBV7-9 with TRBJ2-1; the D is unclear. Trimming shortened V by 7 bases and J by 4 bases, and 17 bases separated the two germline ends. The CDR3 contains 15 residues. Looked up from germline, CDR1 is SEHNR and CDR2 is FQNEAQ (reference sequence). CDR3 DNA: TGTGCCAGCAACCTGATAGGTGGCGGTTACAATGAGCAGTTCTTC. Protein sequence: CASNLIGGGYNEQFF.

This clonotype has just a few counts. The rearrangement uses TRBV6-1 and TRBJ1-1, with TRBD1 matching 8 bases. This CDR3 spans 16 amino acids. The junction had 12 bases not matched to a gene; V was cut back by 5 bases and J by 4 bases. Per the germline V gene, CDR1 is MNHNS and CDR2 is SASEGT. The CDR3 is CASSPGQGLELTEAFF. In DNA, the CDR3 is TGTGCCAGCAGTCCTGGACAGGGCTTAGAACTCACTGAAGCTTTCTTT.

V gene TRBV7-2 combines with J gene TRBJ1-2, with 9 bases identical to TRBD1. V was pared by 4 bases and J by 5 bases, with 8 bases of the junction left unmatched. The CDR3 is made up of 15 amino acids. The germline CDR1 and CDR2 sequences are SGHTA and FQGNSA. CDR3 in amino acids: CASSYPGTGSYGYTF. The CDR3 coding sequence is TGTGCCAGCAGCTATCCCGGGACAGGGTCGTATGGCTACACCTTC.

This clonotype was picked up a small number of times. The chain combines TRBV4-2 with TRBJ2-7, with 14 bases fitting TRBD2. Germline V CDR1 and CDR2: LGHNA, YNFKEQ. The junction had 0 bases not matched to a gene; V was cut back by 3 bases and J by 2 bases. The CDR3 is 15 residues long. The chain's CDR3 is CASSQGLAGAYEQYF. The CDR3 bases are TGTGCCAGCAGCCAGGGACTAGCGGGAGCCTACGAGCAGTACTTC.

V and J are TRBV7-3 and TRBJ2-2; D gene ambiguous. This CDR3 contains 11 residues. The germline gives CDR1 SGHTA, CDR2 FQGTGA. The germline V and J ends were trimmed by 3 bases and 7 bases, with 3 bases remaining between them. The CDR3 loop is CASSFGGELFF. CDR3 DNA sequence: TGTGCCAGCAGCTTCGGCGGGGAGCTGTTTTTT. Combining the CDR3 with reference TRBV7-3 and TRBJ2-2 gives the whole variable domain GAGVSQTPSNKVTEKGKYVELRCDPISGHTALYWYRQSLGQGPEFLIYFQGTGAADDSGLPNDRFFAVRPEGSVSTLKIQRTERGDSAVYLCASSFGGELFFGEGSRLTVL.